These T cell receptor beta chains were read from a single sample in a study of identical twins. TCRdb re-analysed the 5' RACE reads in MiXCR, keeping a single row per CDR3 protein. The table includes about 660,000 distinct CDR3 sequences, 8.5% to 9% detected once. The same sample was also used in a study of yellow fever vaccine responses in identical twins.

The sequenced sample was PBMCs. The receptors stem from a woman aged 18 to 35 in good health. The CDR3 runs from the conserved cysteine through the conserved F or W. Fields, in order: V gene, J gene, D gene, clone size, CDR3 DNA, CDR3 protein. The D gene is left open where the match is weak. Size values are once, few and many counts, or a class for expanded clones, and some rows have none.

TRBV3-1	TRBJ2-7	-	few	TGTGCCAGCAGCCGCGAAGGCAGTTCCTACGAGCAGTACTTC	CASSREGSSYEQYF
TRBV27	TRBJ2-1	-	few	TGTGCCAGCAGTTATTTCGGGTTGCACAATGAGCAGTTCTTC	CASSYFGLHNEQFF
TRBV4-3	TRBJ1-2	-	-	TGCGCCAGCAGCCAAGACGGTCAGGGGACCGGTGGCTACACCTTC	CASSQDGQGTGGYTF
TRBV12-3/TRBV12-4	TRBJ2-2	-	few	TGTGCCAGCAGTACGACAGGGAGGACCGGGGAGCTGTTTTTT	CASSTTGRTGELFF
TRBV10-3	TRBJ2-1	TRBD1	-	TGTGCCATCAGTGAGTCCCAACAGGGGGCCCTTGGCAATGAGCAGTTCTTC	CAISESQQGALGNEQFF
TRBV5-1	TRBJ2-3	TRBD2	few	TGCGCCAGCAGCTCCCTAGGCGGGAGGTTAGATACGCAGTATTTT	CASSSLGGRLDTQYF
TRBV24-1	TRBJ2-1	-	many	TGTGCCACCAGTGCCGATGGGCCCAAGAATGAGCAGTTCTTC	CATSADGPKNEQFF
TRBV9	TRBJ2-1	TRBD2	many	TGTGCCAGCAGCTTTACCGGGACTAGCGGGATGGGTGAGCAGTTCTTC	CASSFTGTSGMGEQFF
TRBV7-2	TRBJ2-7	-	many	TGTGCCAGCAGCTTAGACGCGCCCTACGAGCAGTACTTC	CASSLDAPYEQYF
TRBV2	TRBJ2-5	TRBD1	-	TGTGCCAGCAGGTTGACAGGGGAGACCAAAGAGACCCAGTACTTC	CASRLTGETKETQYF
TRBV4-1	TRBJ1-1	-	few	TGCGCCAGCAGCCAATTTATCTTGGATACTGAAGCTTTCTTT	CASSQFILDTEAFF
TRBV3-1	TRBJ2-5	-	-	TGTGCCAGCAGCCAAGAATTTTCGTCGACCCAGTACTTC	CASSQEFSSTQYF
TRBV11-2	TRBJ2-7	-	many	TGTGCCAGCAGCTTGCTGAGCAGCTACGAGCAGTACTTC	CASSLLSSYEQYF
TRBV7-9	TRBJ2-3	-	-	TGTGCCAGCAGCTTAGGAGCAGGGATCACAGATACGCAGTATTTT	CASSLGAGITDTQYF
TRBV28	TRBJ2-1	TRBD2	few	TGTGCCAGCAGTCCTTGGCGGGAGGGCTCCTACAATGAGCAGTTCTTC	CASSPWREGSYNEQFF
TRBV3-1	TRBJ1-3	-	few	TGTGCCAGCAGCCAAGCGGGTGGAGGCCGCTCTGGAAACACCATATATTTT	CASSQAGGGRSGNTIYF
TRBV29-1	TRBJ2-1	-	many	TGCAGCGTCGACTTTATTCGGGAGCAGTTCTTC	CSVDFIREQFF
TRBV12-3/TRBV12-4	TRBJ1-2	TRBD1	few	TGTGCCAGCAGTTTAGTGTCGTTGAGGGGGCGTGATGGCTACACCTTC	CASSLVSLRGRDGYTF
TRBV7-2	TRBJ2-7	TRBD2	few	TGTGCCAGCAGCTTAAGGACGGCGGGAGTAATAGCCTACGAGCAGTACTTC	CASSLRTAGVIAYEQYF
TRBV2	TRBJ2-2	-	-	TGTGCCAGCACGGGGGGCCTACCGTCAAACACCGGGGAGCTGTTTTTT	CASTGGLPSNTGELFF
TRBV5-1	TRBJ1-1	-	many	TGCGCCAGCAGCCGTAATCCCGCTGAAGCTTTCTTT	CASSRNPAEAFF
TRBV15	TRBJ1-5	-	many	TGTGCCACCAGCCAACCAAAGACAGGACCCCTTAGCAATCAGCCCCAGCATTTT	CATSQPKTGPLSNQPQHF
TRBV5-1	TRBJ2-2	-	-	TGCGCCAGCAGCTTCGGACAGACCACCGCGAACACCGGGGAGCTGTTTTTT	CASSFGQTTANTGELFF
TRBV7-6	TRBJ2-2	-	-	TGTGCCAGCAGCTTAGCCGCGGACAACACCGGGGAGCTGTTTTTT	CASSLAADNTGELFF
TRBV28	TRBJ1-2	-	-	TGTGCCAGCAGCCGAGGAGGGGGGGCGAATGGCTACACCTTC	CASSRGGGANGYTF
TRBV29-1	TRBJ1-3	-	few	TGCAGCGTTGAAGGTGGTTTCTCTGGAAACACCATATATTTT	CSVEGGFSGNTIYF
TRBV20-1	TRBJ2-1	-	-	TGCAGTGCTAGAGCCTACAATGAGCAGTTCTTC	CSARAYNEQFF
TRBV5-1	TRBJ2-7	-	many	TGCGCCAGCAGCTTTGAGGGGCCCTACGAGCAGTACTTC	CASSFEGPYEQYF
TRBV12-3/TRBV12-4	TRBJ2-2	-	many	TGTGCCAGCAGTTCCTTAAGGGCGCGGACCGGGGAGCTGTTTTTT	CASSSLRARTGELFF